A single sample gave rise to the 27 T cell receptor beta chains below, sequenced in a study of T cell clonotyping in hematopoietic cell transplantation. The table came from immunoSEQ multiplex PCR; TCRdb's copy has only in-frame clones and leaves some out. This sample has about 6,300 clones, with about 90% found just once. The sequences come from peripheral blood mononuclear cells, collected 180 days after allogeneic stem cell transplant. These receptors originate from a female patient aged 50-65 years who had an allogeneic stem cell transplant from an unrelated donor, so the T cells may come from the graft donor. Some clones in this sample may be carry-over from other donors' samples.

By share, this clone ranks as large. The J gene is TRBJ1-4, the V gene TRBV7-6; possibly TRBD1 for D (5 bases). Germline V gene lookup returns CDR1 SGHVS and CDR2 FNYEAQ. V lost 5 bases and J 4 bases, leaving 14 bases between the germline ends. The CDR3 is 15 amino acids. CDR3 sequence (DNA): TGTGCCAGCAGCGCCGAGCCGGGGCTTAATGAAAAACTGTTTTTT. It yields the protein CASSAEPGLNEKLFF.

The gene calls are TRBV4-1 and TRBJ1-6, with a possible D match to TRBD1 (6 bases). Between the trimmed V and J ends, which lost 2 bases and 5 bases, there was a span of 10 bases. This CDR3 spans 15 amino acids. CDR1 is MGHRA and CDR2 is YSYEKL in the germline V gene. DNA for the CDR3: TGCGCCAGCAGCCAAACGACAGGAAATAATTCACCCCTCCACTTT. Protein sequence: CASSQTTGNNSPLHF.

The chain combines TRBV7-9 with TRBJ1-5; D may be TRBD1 (5 bases). This CDR3 is 14 amino acids long. CDR1 is SEHNR and CDR2 is FQNEAQ in the germline V gene (reference sequence). The CDR3 DNA is TGTGCGGTACTTGCGGCAGGGCAGGGTCAGCCCCAGCATTTT. Protein: CAVLAAGQGQPQHF.

CDR3 in DNA: TGTGCCAGCAGCTCTCACAGGGGGATGGCTGGAAACACCATATATTTT. It encodes CASSSHRGMAGNTIYF. The J gene is TRBJ1-3, the V gene TRBV11-2, with 8 bases fitting TRBD1. Per the germline V gene, CDR1 is SGHAT and CDR2 is FQNNGV. V lost 4 bases to trimming and J lost 2 bases; unmatched junction nucleotides: 7. The CDR3 length is 16 residues.

This chain links TRBV11-1 with TRBJ1-6; weak D call: TRBD1 (6 bases). The CDR3 extends over 16 amino acids. Looked up from germline, CDR1 is SGHAT and CDR2 is FQDESV (reference sequence). The V end lost 3 bases, the J end lost 7 bases, and 16 bases lay between the germline ends. The CDR3 DNA follows: TGTGCCAGCAGCTTGTCTCAGGGGAAAGGAAATTCACCCCTCCACTTT. This encodes CASSLSQGKGNSPLHF.

The rearrangement joins TRBV20-1 to TRBJ2-5; no firm D call. V was pared by 7 bases and J by 5 bases, with 11 bases between. Germline assignment: CDR1 DFQATT and CDR2 SNEGSKA (reference sequence). This CDR3 contains 11 residues. The chain's CDR3 is CSDFSLETQYF. The CDR3 coding sequence is TGCAGTGATTTTAGCTTGGAGACCCAGTACTTC.

The CDR3 spells CASSPYGEQYEQYF. In nucleotides, the CDR3 is TGTGCCAGCAGCCCATACGGGGAGCAATACGAGCAGTACTTC. The chain has TRBV5-3 and TRBJ2-7; D might be TRBD2 (5 bases). TRBV5-3 belongs to the ORF category, with a function that is uncertain. The CDR3 runs to 14 residues. Trimming shortened V by 8 bases and J by 4 bases, and 19 bases separated the two germline ends.

The V and J genes are TRBV11-2 and TRBJ1-1; TRBD1 aligns across 7 bases. J gave up 0 bases and V 2 bases, and 9 bases lay outside the gene matches. Looked up from germline, CDR1 is SGHAT and CDR2 is FQNNGV. This CDR3 spans 17 amino acids. The CDR3 DNA sequence: TGTGCCAGCAGCTTAACAGGGGCGTGGGTTCTGAACACTGAAGCTTTCTTT. This codes for CASSLTGAWVLNTEAFF.

CDR3 sequence reads: CASSARQEREKLFF. The CDR3 DNA sequence: TGTGCCAGCAGCGCCCGACAGGAGAGGGAAAAACTGTTTTTT. The chain combines TRBV9 with TRBJ1-4; TRBD1 is a possible D gene (6 bases). V shed 3 bases and J shed 8 bases, with 14 bases lying between them. CDR3 length: 14 residues. The germline V gene has CDR1 SGDLS and CDR2 YYNGEE.

V gene TRBV13 combines with J gene TRBJ2-7, with 8 nucleotides matching TRBD1. V lost 0 bases and J lost 2; bases outside the gene matches: 9. The CDR3 loop spans 17 amino acids. Per germline, CDR1 PRHDT and CDR2 FYEKMQ (reference sequence). The CDR3, as DNA: TGTGCCAGCAGCTTAGGCGGCAGTGGGACAGGAACCTACGAGCAGTACTTC. Translation: CASSLGGSGTGTYEQYF.

The chain joins TRBV2 to TRBJ1-1; D is unresolved. V lost 8 bases and J 3 bases, leaving 13 bases between the germline ends. Germline loops: CDR1 SNHLY, CDR2 FYNNEI. The CDR3 contains 13 residues. CDR3 protein: CASPGVGDTEAFF. The DNA of the CDR3 is TGTGCCAGCCCTGGGGTCGGGGACACTGAAGCTTTCTTT.

V usage is TRBV5-4 and J usage is TRBJ1-1; D is ambiguous. The germline V and J ends were trimmed by 4 bases and 6 bases, with 10 bases remaining between them. CDR1 is SGHNT and CDR2 is YYREEE in the germline V gene (reference sequence). The CDR3 has 12 amino acids. The CDR3 region is CASSPGPPEAFF. The CDR3 DNA reads TGTGCCAGCAGCCCGGGCCCTCCTGAAGCTTTCTTT.

This rearrangement joins TRBV6-6 to TRBJ2-7, with 11 positions matching TRBD2. CDR3 length: 13 residues. The germline V gene encodes CDR1 MNHNY and CDR2 SVGAGI (reference sequence). The trim removed 5 bases at V and 6 bases at J, leaving 3 bases unmatched. The CDR3 is CASSGSGRAEQYF. CDR3 coding DNA: TGTGCCAGCAGTGGTAGCGGGAGGGCCGAGCAGTACTTC.

The chain recombines TRBV6-1 with TRBJ2-1, with D unresolved. The CDR3 has 15 amino acids. V lost 5 bases to trimming and J lost 0 bases, with 11 bases between them. Germline lookup yields CDR1 MNHNS and CDR2 SASEGT. The CDR3 DNA reads as TGTGCCAGCAGTCCCCCATTGAGCTCCTACAATGAGCAGTTCTTC. Translation: CASSPPLSSYNEQFF.

The chain combines TRBV10-3 with TRBJ2-3; D remains unclear. Trimming left V 3 bases short and J 2 bases short, with 12 bases between. CDR1 is ENHRY, CDR2 SYGVKD, per germline. The length of the CDR3 is 15 residues. CDR3 in amino acids: CAISDGELFTDTQYF. DNA of the CDR3: TGTGCCATCAGTGATGGGGAACTTTTCACAGATACGCAGTATTTT.

The chain links TRBV4-1 to TRBJ2-2; 11 bases match TRBD2. Trimming removed 0 bases from V and 1 base from J; junction bases left unmatched: 13. This CDR3 region has 21 residues. From germline, CDR1 is MGHRA and CDR2 YSYEKL. The CDR3 DNA follows: TGCGCCAGCAGCCAAGATCCGAGGGCTAGCGGGGGGCGAGGGAACACCGGGGAGCTGTTTTTT. Amino acids: CASSQDPRASGGRGNTGELFF.

The V and J genes are TRBV4-1 and TRBJ1-2, with D unresolved. Per the germline V gene, CDR1 is MGHRA and CDR2 is YSYEKL. The CDR3 totals 15 residues. Trimming left V 4 bases short and J 0 bases short, with 12 bases between. CDR3 DNA sequence: TGCGCCAGCAGCCCCCGGGAGGGAACTAACTATGGCTACACCTTC. Protein sequence: CASSPREGTNYGYTF.

In its sample, this clone is large (0.1 to 1%). The rearrangement joins TRBV19 to TRBJ2-1; TRBD2 matches at 11 bases. V lost 7 bases to trimming and J lost 4 bases; unmatched junction nucleotides: 6. The CDR3 sequence is 15 residues long. Germline-derived CDR1 and CDR2 are LNHDA and SQIVND (reference sequence). As DNA, the CDR3 is TGTGCCAGTACCATGACTAGCGGGGATTACAATGAGCAGTTCTTC. Its translation: CASTMTSGDYNEQFF.

This CDR3 is CSVGVVGAAGNTIYF. The CDR3 nucleotides read TGCAGCGTTGGGGTCGTGGGGGCGGCTGGAAACACCATATATTTT. This chain joins TRBV29-1 and TRBJ1-3; D might be TRBD1 (6 bases). CDR1 and CDR2 (germline): SQVTM, ANQGSEA. Between the trimmed V and J ends, which lost 4 bases and 2 bases, there was a span of 15 bases. The CDR3 consists of 15 residues.

The CDR3 loop reads CAWSITGLNEKLFF. The CDR3 region has the DNA TGTGCCTGGAGTATCACCGGGCTCAATGAAAAACTGTTTTTT. The chain couples TRBV30 to TRBJ1-4; no clear D. The CDR3 has 14 amino acids. Trimming removed 2 bases from V and 5 bases from J, with 12 bases in between. Germline-derived CDR1 and CDR2 are GTSNPN and SVGIG (reference sequence).

This clone appeared once. This chain joins TRBV23-1 and TRBJ1-1, with D hard to call. TRBV23-1 is annotated as an ORF whose role is uncertain. Trimming took 3 bases from V and 0 from J, leaving 11 bases between them. This CDR3 contains 15 residues. DNA of the CDR3: TGCGCCAGCAGTCACCCCGGGCCCCTGAACACTGAAGCTTTCTTT. It translates to CASSHPGPLNTEAFF.

The chain combines TRBV7-9 with TRBJ1-1, with D perhaps TRBD1 (5 bases). Germline V gene sequence: CDR1 SEHNR, CDR2 FQNEAQ (reference sequence). V gave up 5 bases and J gave up 1 base, with 11 bases separating them. The CDR3 is 14 residues long. In nucleotides, the CDR3 is TGTGCCAGCAGCCATCTGGGGGGGAACACTGAAGCTTTCTTT. This gives the protein CASSHLGGNTEAFF.

This clone was counted once. The V and J genes are TRBV5-6 and TRBJ1-6, with a tentative D call TRBD1 (5 bases). Per germline, CDR1 SGHDT and CDR2 YYEEEE. This CDR3 region has 15 residues. V shed 0 bases and J shed 10 bases, with 14 bases lying between them. This chain's CDR3 is CASSLVVRGASPLHF. DNA for the CDR3: TGTGCCAGCAGCTTGGTCGTCAGAGGGGCATCACCCCTCCACTTT.

This clone was seen once. The chain links TRBV25-1 to TRBJ2-7, with TRBD1 as a possible D gene (6 bases). The germline V gene has CDR1 MGHDK and CDR2 SYGVNS. The CDR3 is made up of 18 amino acids. V lost 6 bases, J lost 4 bases, and 28 bases lay in between. The CDR3 nucleotides read TGTGCCAGCAGGCTACCCCTTCCCGACAGGCAGGTGTTATACGAGCAGTACTTC. As protein: CASRLPLPDRQVLYEQYF.

This clone is a singleton in its sample. The chain recombines TRBV6-4 with TRBJ2-3; weak D call: TRBD1 (5 bases). Germline V CDR1 and CDR2: MRHNA, SNTAGT. With 3 bases removed from V and 3 bases from J, the gap between germline ends came to 13 bases. CDR3 size: 15 residues. CDR3 bases: TGTGCCAGCAGTGAAAAAGGGGATGGGACAGATACGCAGTATTTT. Amino acids: CASSEKGDGTDTQYF.

By proportion, this clone is medium-sized. V and J are TRBV27 and TRBJ2-1; D possibly corresponds to TRBD2 (7 bases). There are 12 residues in the CDR3. Germline CDR1 is MNHEY and CDR2 is SMNVEV (reference sequence). Trimming cost V 3 bases and J 10 bases, with 10 bases left between them. The CDR3 coding sequence is TGTGCCAGCAGTTTGGGGGGGCGGGAGCAGTTCTTC. Translation: CASSLGGREQFF.

The chain carries TRBV14 and TRBJ2-7; tentative D call: TRBD1 (5 bases). The V gene lost 0 bases and the J gene lost 9 bases, with 12 bases spanning the gap. The CDR3 loop spans 13 amino acids. The germline gives CDR1 SGHDN, CDR2 FVKESK. This CDR3 reads CASSQDRRQGQYF. The CDR3 bases are TGTGCCAGCAGCCAAGATCGCCGCCAGGGGCAGTACTTC.